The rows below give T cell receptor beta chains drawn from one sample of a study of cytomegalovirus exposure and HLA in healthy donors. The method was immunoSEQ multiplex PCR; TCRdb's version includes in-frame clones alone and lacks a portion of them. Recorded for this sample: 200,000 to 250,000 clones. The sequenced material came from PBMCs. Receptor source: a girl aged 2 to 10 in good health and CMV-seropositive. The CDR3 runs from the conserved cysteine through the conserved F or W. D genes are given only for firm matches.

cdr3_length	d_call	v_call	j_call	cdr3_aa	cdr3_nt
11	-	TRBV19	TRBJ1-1	CASTDSPEAFF	TGTGCCAGTACGGATAGCCCTGAAGCTTTCTTT
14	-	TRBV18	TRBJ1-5	CASSPSGGGQPQHF	TGTGCCAGCTCACCATCGGGAGGCGGTCAGCCCCAGCATTTT
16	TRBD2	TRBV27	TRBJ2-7	CASSRHSGRPTYEQYF	TGTGCCAGCAGCAGACATAGCGGGAGGCCAACCTACGAGCAGTACTTC
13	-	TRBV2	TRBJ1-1	CASSNTGSTEAFF	TGTGCCAGCAGTAACACAGGCAGTACTGAAGCTTTCTTT
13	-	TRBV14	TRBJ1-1	CASSQHGGTEAFF	TGTGCCAGCAGCCAACACGGGGGTACTGAAGCTTTCTTT
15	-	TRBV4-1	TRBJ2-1	CASSHPRRGGNEQFF	TGCGCCAGCAGCCACCCACGAAGAGGGGGCAATGAGCAGTTCTTC
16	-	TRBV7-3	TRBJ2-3	CASSLFPGQNTDTQYF	TGTGCCAGCAGCTTATTCCCCGGACAGAACACAGATACGCAGTATTTT
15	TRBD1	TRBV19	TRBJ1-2	CASSLGQGRDYGYTF	TGTGCCAGTAGTCTAGGACAGGGCAGAGACTATGGCTACACCTTC
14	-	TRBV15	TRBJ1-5	CATSRDRGEQPQHF	TGTGCCACCAGCAGAGATCGGGGGGAGCAGCCCCAGCATTTT
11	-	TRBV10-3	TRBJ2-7	CAIQGSYEQYF	TGTGCCATCCAGGGCTCCTACGAGCAGTACTTC
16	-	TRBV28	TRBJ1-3	CASSSPHQGPGNTIYF	TGTGCCAGCAGTTCCCCCCACCAGGGGCCTGGAAACACCATATATTTT
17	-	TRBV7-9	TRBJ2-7	CASSLGVYDRDSYEQYF	TGTGCCAGCAGCTTAGGGGTTTACGACAGAGACTCCTACGAGCAGTACTTC
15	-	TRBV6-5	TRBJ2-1	CASTPAPGVYNEQFF	TGTGCCAGCACCCCCGCCCCAGGGGTTTACAATGAGCAGTTCTTC
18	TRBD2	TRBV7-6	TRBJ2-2	CASSSPRTSGRGTGELFF	TGTGCCAGCAGCTCCCCCAGGACTAGCGGGAGGGGAACCGGGGAGCTGTTTTTT
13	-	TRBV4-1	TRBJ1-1	CASSPGANTEAFF	TGCGCCAGCAGCCCAGGGGCGAACACTGAAGCTTTCTTT
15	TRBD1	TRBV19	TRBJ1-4	CASSSGTATNEKLFF	TGTGCCAGTAGTTCCGGGACAGCAACTAATGAAAAACTGTTTTTT
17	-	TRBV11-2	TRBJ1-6	CASSSQKQTGNNSPLHF	TGTGCCAGCAGCTCCCAAAAGCAGACGGGAAATAATTCACCCCTCCACTTT